Below, one T cell receptor beta chain is given with its context. Here immunoSEQ multiplex PCR was the method, and the copy in TCRdb shows in-frame clones only, minus some. The table lists about 49,000 clones, about nine tenths of them singletons, with 2.1% in the top ten. Followed longitudinally, the Seattle patients had been enrolled during active infection. The data belong to a study of blood T cell repertoires in COVID-19. Overall study context: The United States, Italy and Spain provided the acute and convalescent COVID-19 samples. PBMCs, B-cell-depleted T cells, or T cells provided the cDNA or gDNA that made up the material.

Germline V gene sequence: CDR1 MNHEY, CDR2 SVGAGI. V was pared by 6 bases and J by 7 bases, with 7 bases of the junction left unmatched. This CDR3 spans 14 amino acids. This clonotype originated in a woman of 80 years or more with COVID-19, enrolled during active disease. The source material was peripheral blood. The chain combines TRBV6-5 with TRBJ2-7; 12 nucleotides line up with TRBD2. The CDR3 is CASSRTSGVGEQYF. CDR3 bases: TGTGCCAGCAGCCGGACTAGCGGGGTGGGAGAGCAGTACTTC.